What follows is one T cell receptor beta chain and its context. Antigen: not known. This entry belongs to a study of cytomegalovirus exposure and HLA in healthy donors. Study details: The 110 or so validation repertoires used a platform that matched the one used for the approximately 670 first-cohort repertoires, as a later analysis reported.

Among the roughly 120 subjects of the validation cohort, separate from the roughly 730-subject first cohort, were the donors. Germline lookup yields CDR1 SEHNR and CDR2 FQNEAQ (reference sequence). V was trimmed by 3 bases and J by 0 bases, leaving 5 bases between them. The CDR3 loop spans 13 amino acids. Produced via immunoSEQ multiplex PCR; TCRdb's table is partial and in-frame only. The sample lists 100,000 to 150,000 clones, roughly nine tenths occurring once. Findings and limits, study-wide: Most TCR sequences were uncommon, yet certain public TCRs appeared in many donors. TCR clusters originating in the first cohort tended to co-occur in the roughly 120 validation repertoires, according to a later analysis.

The chain carries TRBV7-9 and TRBJ1-1, with no clear D. The sequencing input was PBMCs. The sequence was collected from a young woman in good health and CMV-seronegative. The CDR3 DNA follows: TGTGCCAGCAGCTTTCAGGTGAACACTGAAGCTTTCTTT. Protein sequence: CASSFQVNTEAFF.